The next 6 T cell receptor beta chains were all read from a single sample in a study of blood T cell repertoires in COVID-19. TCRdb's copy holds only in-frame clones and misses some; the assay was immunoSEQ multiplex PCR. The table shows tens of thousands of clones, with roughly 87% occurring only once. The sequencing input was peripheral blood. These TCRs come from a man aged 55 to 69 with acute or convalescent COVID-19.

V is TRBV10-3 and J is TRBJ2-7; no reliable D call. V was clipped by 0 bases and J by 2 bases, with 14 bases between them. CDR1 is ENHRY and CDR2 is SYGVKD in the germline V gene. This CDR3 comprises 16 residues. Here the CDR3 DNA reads TGTGCCATCAGTGAGTCTGACCAGGCGATAACCTACGAGCAGTACTTC. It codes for CAISESDQAITYEQYF.

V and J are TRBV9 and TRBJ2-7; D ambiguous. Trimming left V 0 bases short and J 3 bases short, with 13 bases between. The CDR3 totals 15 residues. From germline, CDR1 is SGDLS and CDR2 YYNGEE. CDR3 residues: CASSVEPLSSYEQYF. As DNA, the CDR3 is TGTGCCAGCAGCGTAGAGCCTCTCTCGAGCTACGAGCAGTACTTC.

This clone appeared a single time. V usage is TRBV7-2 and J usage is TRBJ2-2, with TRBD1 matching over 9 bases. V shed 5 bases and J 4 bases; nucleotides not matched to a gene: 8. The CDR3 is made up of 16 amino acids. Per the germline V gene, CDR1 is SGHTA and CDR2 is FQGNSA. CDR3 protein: CASSPLGQGITGELFF. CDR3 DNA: TGTGCCAGCAGCCCCCTGGGACAGGGAATCACCGGGGAGCTGTTTTTT.

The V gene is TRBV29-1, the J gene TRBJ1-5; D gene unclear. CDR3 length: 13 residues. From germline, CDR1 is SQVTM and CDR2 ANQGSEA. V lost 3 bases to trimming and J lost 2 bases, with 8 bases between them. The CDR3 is CSVELSGNQPQHF. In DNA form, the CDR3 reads TGCAGCGTTGAGCTTTCGGGCAATCAGCCCCAGCATTTT.

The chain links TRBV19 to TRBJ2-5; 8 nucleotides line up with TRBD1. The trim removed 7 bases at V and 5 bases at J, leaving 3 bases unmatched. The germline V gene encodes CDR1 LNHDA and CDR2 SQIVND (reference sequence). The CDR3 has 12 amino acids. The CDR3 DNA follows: TGTGCCAGTACCCCAGGGGGCGAGACCCAGTACTTC. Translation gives CASTPGGETQYF. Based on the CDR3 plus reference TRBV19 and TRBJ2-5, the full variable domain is DGGITQSPKYLFRKEGQNVTLSCEQNLNHDAMYWYRQDPGQGLRLIYYSQIVNDFQKGDIAEGYSVSREKKESFPLTVTSAQKNPTAFYLCASTPGGETQYFGPGTRLLVL.

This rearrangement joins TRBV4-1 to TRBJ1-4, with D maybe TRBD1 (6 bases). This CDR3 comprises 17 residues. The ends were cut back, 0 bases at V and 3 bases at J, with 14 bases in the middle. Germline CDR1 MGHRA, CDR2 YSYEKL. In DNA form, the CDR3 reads TGCGCCAGCAGCCAAGAGGGCAGGGGAAGGGCTAATGAAAAACTGTTTTTT. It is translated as CASSQEGRGRANEKLFF.